Presented here are 28 T cell receptor beta chains from one specimen sequenced in a study of T cells in Graves' hyperthyroidism and ophthalmopathy. It was RNA transcripts that yielded the amplified TCR beta CDR3 regions. First-round RT-PCR with HTBI primers amplified the TCR CDR3 region. A single record per CDR3 protein comes from TCRdb applying MiXCR to the multiplex PCR reads. The top ten clones hold 9.5% to 15% of a sample with roughly 600,000 distinct CDR3 sequences, approximately 14% of them seen once. Sample: blood. The receptor source for this set is a woman in her forties or fifties with Graves' ophthalmopathy.

The sample holds a few counts of this clonotype. V is TRBV24-1 and J is TRBJ1-2, with 10 bases lining up with TRBD1. Looked up from germline, CDR1 is KGHDR and CDR2 is SFDVKD. This CDR3 contains 15 residues. Trimming took 4 bases from V and 4 from J; bases not matched to a gene: 5. CDR3 loop: CATSEGTGVGYGYTF. CDR3 in DNA: TGTGCCACCAGTGAGGGGACAGGGGTCGGCTATGGCTACACCTTC.

In regard to this clonotype: With a much larger clone just one base away, this may be a read error. The V call is TRBV11-3, the J call TRBJ2-1; 12 nucleotides agree with TRBD2. The CDR3 extends over 17 amino acids. In germline, CDR1 is SGHNT, CDR2 YENEEA. V was clipped by 5 bases and J by 7 bases; unmatched bases: 12. In DNA, the CDR3 is TGTGCCAGCAGCCAAGGACTAGCGGGATCATGGGGTAATGAGCAGTTCTTC. It is translated as CASSQGLAGSWGNEQFF.

The chain joins TRBV28 to TRBJ2-2, with 11 positions matching TRBD2. Germline CDR1 and CDR2: MDHEN and SYDVKM. This CDR3 contains 13 residues. The V and J ends lost 10 bases and 8 bases, in that order; junction bases with no gene match: 6. The CDR3 region is CAIQTSGNGELFF. The CDR3, as DNA: TGTGCCATCCAGACTAGCGGGAATGGGGAGCTGTTTTTT.

There are many counts of this clonotype. V is TRBV24-1 and J is TRBJ1-5; D is undetermined. Germline V gives CDR1 KGHDR, CDR2 SFDVKD. CDR3 length: 12 residues. Trimming pared 9 bases from V and 0 bases from J, leaving 5 bases between. The CDR3 nucleotides are TGTGCCACCGCGACTAGCAATCAGCCCCAGCATTTT. Translation gives CATATSNQPQHF.

This chain joins TRBV4-3 and TRBJ2-2, with a weak D call TRBD2 (6 bases). V lost 1 base to trimming and J lost 6 bases, with 12 bases between them. The CDR3 spans 15 residues. From germline, CDR1 is LGHNA and CDR2 YSLEER. CDR3: CASSQAVGSAGELFF. For the CDR3, the DNA is TGCGCCAGCAGCCAAGCTGTCGGGAGCGCCGGGGAGCTGTTTTTT.

At least ten counts were recorded for this clonotype. The chain couples TRBV28 to TRBJ2-3, with D tentatively TRBD2 (6 bases). The CDR3 covers 16 residues. Germline assignment: CDR1 MDHEN and CDR2 SYDVKM. Trimming removed 5 bases at V and 2 bases at J, with 17 bases between. The CDR3 DNA reads TGTGCCAGCAGTGGCGGGACGAGGGGTAACACAGATACGCAGTATTTT. Protein sequence: CASSGGTRGNTDTQYF.

At least ten counts were recorded for this clonotype. J is TRBJ1-1 and V is TRBV7-8; 8 bases are a match to TRBD1. This CDR3 spans 17 amino acids. V lost 1 base and J lost 5; bases outside the gene matches: 12. Germline CDR1 reads SGHVS; CDR2 reads FQNEAQ. The CDR3 here is CASSLVVAGGIWTEAFF. The CDR3, as DNA: TGTGCCAGCAGCTTAGTCGTCGCAGGGGGCATTTGGACTGAAGCTTTCTTT.

The chain has TRBV11-2 and TRBJ2-7; 7 bases line up with TRBD1. Germline assignment: CDR1 SGHAT and CDR2 FQNNGV. This CDR3 contains 14 residues. Trimming cost V 5 bases and J 4 bases; bases outside gene matches: 8. CDR3 in amino acids: CASSPDRVGYEQYF. The CDR3 DNA is TGTGCCAGCAGCCCCGACAGGGTTGGGTACGAGCAGTACTTC.

This clonotype occurred a few times. This chain joins TRBV25-1 and TRBJ1-1; no firm D call. CDR1 and CDR2 (germline): MGHDK, SYGVNS. CDR3 length equals 12 residues. V lost 8 bases to trimming and J lost 5 bases, with 12 bases between them. The CDR3 protein is CASRRFGTEAFF. In DNA, the CDR3 is TGTGCCAGCCGTCGTTTTGGGACTGAAGCTTTCTTT.

The genes are TRBV4-3 and TRBJ1-1; D unresolved. V gave up 0 bases and J gave up 2 bases, with 10 bases separating them. The CDR3 has 15 residues. The germline V gene has CDR1 LGHNA and CDR2 YSLEER. The CDR3 protein is CASSQEGGPNTEAFF. In DNA form, the CDR3 reads TGCGCCAGCAGCCAAGAGGGTGGACCTAACACTGAAGCTTTCTTT.

This clonotype was recorded at least ten times. The chain carries TRBV27 and TRBJ1-1; D perhaps matches TRBD1 (5 bases). The CDR3 is 15 residues long. CDR1 is MNHEY and CDR2 is SMNVEV in the germline V gene (reference sequence). Trimming left V 6 bases short and J 1 base short, with 15 bases between. Here the CDR3 reads CASSLGGAQNTEAFF. The CDR3 region has the DNA TGTGCCAGCAGCCTAGGAGGGGCCCAGAACACTGAAGCTTTCTTT.

V and J are TRBV15 and TRBJ2-2; possibly TRBD2 for D (6 bases). This CDR3 region has 16 residues. Germline loops: CDR1 LNHNV, CDR2 YYDKDF (reference sequence). V was cut by 3 bases and J by 7 bases, with 18 bases left in between. CDR3 sequence: CATSRMRSGGYGELFF. The CDR3 nucleotides read TGTGCCACCAGCAGGATGAGGTCAGGAGGGTACGGGGAGCTGTTTTTT. The complete variable domain, with remaining parts taken from reference TRBV15 and TRBJ2-2, reads DAMVIQNPRYQVTQFGKPVTLSCSQTLNHNVMYWYQQKSSQAPKLLFHYYDKDFNNEADTPDNFQSRRPNTSFCFLDIRSPGLGDTAMYLCATSRMRSGGYGELFFGEGSRLTVL.

V is TRBV30 and J is TRBJ1-4; D not resolved. Trimming removed 0 bases from V and 0 bases from J, with 11 bases in between. Germline CDR1 and CDR2: GTSNPN and SVGIG (reference sequence). This CDR3 region has 16 residues. CDR3 sequence reads: CAWSVYTTTTNEKLFF. The CDR3 DNA reads TGTGCCTGGAGTGTATACACGACAACAACTAATGAAAAACTGTTTTTT.

The V gene is TRBV18, the J gene TRBJ2-5; possible D gene TRBD1, 7 bases. Germline CDR1 KGHSH, CDR2 LQKENI. This CDR3 has 15 amino acids. V was trimmed by 8 bases and J by 1 base, leaving 17 bases between them. In DNA form, the CDR3 reads TGTGCCAGCCATACAGGGGCGGGGATCCAAGAGACCCAGTACTTC. This codes for CASHTGAGIQETQYF.

A note on this clonotype: With a much larger clone just one base away, this may be a read error. V usage is TRBV27 and J usage is TRBJ2-7; 11 nucleotides match TRBD2. This CDR3 has 17 amino acids. The V gene's germline CDR1 is MNHEY and CDR2 SMNVEV (reference sequence). CDR3 residues: CASSYRVLAGEVNEKYF. DNA for the CDR3: TGTGCCAGCAGTTACCGGGTACTAGCGGGAGAAGTTAACGAGAAGTACTTC.

This clonotype occurred many times. The V and J genes are TRBV12-3 or TRBV12-4 and TRBJ2-7; 8 bases align to TRBD1. The CDR3 covers 15 residues. Unmatched junction bases numbered 10, after V lost 5 bases and J lost 4 bases. CDR3 sequence reads: CASSHGGQGAYEQYF. The CDR3 bases are TGTGCCAGCAGTCACGGAGGGCAGGGGGCATACGAGCAGTACTTC.

This clonotype was seen many times. This chain joins TRBV29-1 and TRBJ2-3; the D gene is possibly TRBD2 (6 bases). Germline V gene lookup returns CDR1 SQVTM and CDR2 ANQGSEA. The CDR3 loop spans 14 amino acids. Trimming shortened V by 3 bases and J by 4 bases, and 14 bases separated the two germline ends. The CDR3 loop reads CSVEWGGNSDTQYF. CDR3 DNA sequence: TGCAGCGTTGAGTGGGGCGGGAATTCAGATACGCAGTATTTT.

Ten or more counts support this clonotype. The chain links TRBV11-3 to TRBJ2-5; 8 nucleotides align to TRBD1. Germline values: CDR1 SGHNT, CDR2 YENEEA. The CDR3 sequence is 15 residues long. V shed 3 bases and J 2 bases; nucleotides not matched to a gene: 5. In nucleotides, the CDR3 is TGTGCCAGCAGCTTCGACAGGGGACCACAAGAGACCCAGTACTTC. This sequence encodes CASSFDRGPQETQYF.

V usage is TRBV10-3 and J usage is TRBJ2-7; 10 bases line up with TRBD1. CDR3 length: 13 residues. V gave up 4 bases and J gave up 4 bases; unmatched junction bases: 1. The germline CDR1 and CDR2 sequences are ENHRY and SYGVKD. The CDR3 sequence is CAISGQGAYEQYF. The CDR3 DNA reads TGTGCCATCAGTGGACAGGGGGCTTACGAGCAGTACTTC.

This clonotype has ten or more counts. The J gene is TRBJ2-1, the V gene TRBV7-2; TRBD2 matches at 9 bases. Germline CDR1 and CDR2: SGHTA and FQGNSA. J lost 1 base, V lost 3 bases, and 7 bases had no gene match. This CDR3 comprises 17 residues. The DNA for the CDR3 is TGTGCCAGCAGCTTTCGGCGAACTAGCGGGTCCTACAATGAGCAGTTCTTC. Encoded protein: CASSFRRTSGSYNEQFF.

This clonotype was detected many times. The V gene is TRBV20-1, the J gene TRBJ2-5; 7 bases are a match to TRBD1. The CDR3 consists of 13 residues. CDR1 is DFQATT and CDR2 is SNEGSKA in the germline V gene (reference sequence). Losses at the gene ends were 6 bases for V and 6 bases for J; bases not matched to a gene: 10. The CDR3 region has the DNA TGCAGTGCCCGGACAGGAGGTGGGCAGACCCAGTACTTC. Amino acid sequence: CSARTGGGQTQYF.

Only a few counts were recorded for this clonotype. The chain couples TRBV6-2 or TRBV6-3 to TRBJ2-3; TRBD1 matches at 7 bases. The length of the CDR3 is 15 residues. The germline V gene encodes CDR1 MNHEY and CDR2 SVGEGT. The V segment lost 6 bases and the J segment 4 bases; nucleotides outside the gene matches: 10. CDR3 DNA: TGTGCCAGCAGAATAGGGGGCTCCCCCTCAGATACGCAGTATTTT. Its protein is CASRIGGSPSDTQYF.

The chain combines TRBV6-2 or TRBV6-3 with TRBJ2-1, with 10 bases fitting TRBD1. This CDR3 contains 19 residues. From germline, CDR1 is MNHEY and CDR2 SVGEGT. V was pared by 2 bases and J by 0 bases, with 10 bases of the junction left unmatched. The CDR3 region has the DNA TGTGCCAGCAGTTACGGGGGGGACAGGGGCCTCAGCTCCTACAATGAGCAGTTCTTC. Translated: CASSYGGDRGLSSYNEQFF.

In this sample, this clonotype turned up many times. The CDR3 loop is CASSLEGQYALSYTF. CDR3 bases: TGTGCCAGCAGCTTAGAGGGACAGTACGCGCTTAGCTACACCTTC. This chain links TRBV7-2 with TRBJ1-2, with 7 bases that match TRBD1. Germline V gives CDR1 SGHTA, CDR2 FQGNSA. With 1 base clipped from V and 9 bases from J, the junction kept 11 bases outside the gene matches. The CDR3 has 15 amino acids.

The table lists this clonotype with many counts. V is TRBV7-9 and J is TRBJ2-7, with 7 bases fitting TRBD1. V lost 4 bases, J lost 1 base, and 7 bases stayed unmatched. The CDR3 spans 15 residues. CDR1 is SEHNR, CDR2 FQNEAQ, per germline (reference sequence). CDR3 sequence (DNA): TGTGCCAGCAGCTGGGGCCGGGACAGTTCCTACGAGCAGTACTTC. Its protein is CASSWGRDSSYEQYF. Based on the CDR3 plus reference TRBV7-9 and TRBJ2-7, the full variable domain is DTGVSQNPRHKITKRGQNVTFRCDPISEHNRLYWYRQTLGQGPEFLTYFQNEAQLEKSRLLSDRFSAERPKGSFSTLEIQRTEQGDSAMYLCASSWGRDSSYEQYFGPGTRLTVT.

This clonotype showed up many times. The chain employs TRBV5-4 and TRBJ2-5, with D possibly being TRBD2 (6 bases). The CDR3 runs 15 residues. V was clipped by 0 bases and J by 1 base, with 10 bases between them. Germline V gene sequence: CDR1 SGHNT, CDR2 YYREEE (reference sequence). The CDR3 reads CASSLEAGRQETQYF. DNA of the CDR3: TGTGCCAGCAGCTTGGAGGCGGGGCGCCAAGAGACCCAGTACTTC. Supplemented by reference TRBV5-4 and TRBJ2-5, the full variable domain reads ETGVTQSPTHLIKTRGQQVTLRCSSQSGHNTVSWYQQALGQGPQFIFQYYREEENGRGNFPPRFSGLQFPNYSSELNVNALELDDSALYLCASSLEAGRQETQYFGPGTRLLVL.

This clonotype was recorded many times. The rearrangement uses TRBV28 and TRBJ1-5, with D unclear. The CDR3 is made up of 15 amino acids. V was trimmed by 5 bases and J by 4 bases, leaving 15 bases between them. Looked up from germline, CDR1 is MDHEN and CDR2 is SYDVKM. The DNA for the CDR3 is TGTGCCAGCAGTCCCCTCGGACCGATAAATCAGCCCCAGCATTTT. This codes for CASSPLGPINQPQHF.

This clonotype was observed many times. The rearrangement joins TRBV24-1 to TRBJ2-1; no clear D gene. CDR1 is KGHDR and CDR2 is SFDVKD in the germline V gene. The CDR3 is made up of 14 amino acids. The V end was cut by 2 bases, the J end by 6 bases, with 10 bases between. The CDR3, as DNA: TGTGCCACCAGTGATTCGCTGACGAGCAATGAGCAGTTCTTC. Translated, it gives CATSDSLTSNEQFF.